The 9 T cell receptor beta chains listed next were all sequenced from one sample in a study of blood T cell repertoires in COVID-19. Sequencing was performed with immunoSEQ multiplex PCR; in TCRdb, only in-frame clones are kept and a portion is missing. The data hold 35,000 to 50,000 clones, with about 70% observed a single time. The sequencing input was peripheral blood. Source of these receptors: a man older than 75 with acute or convalescent COVID-19.

This clone was observed a few times. V is TRBV2 and J is TRBJ2-7, with 11 bases that match TRBD2. With 6 bases clipped from V and 2 bases from J, the junction kept 3 bases outside the gene matches. The CDR3 covers 14 residues. Germline V gene lookup returns CDR1 SNHLY and CDR2 FYNNEI. CDR3 DNA: TGTGCCAGCAGGGGACTAGCGGTCCCCTACGAGCAGTACTTC. This sequence encodes CASRGLAVPYEQYF.

V is TRBV30 and J is TRBJ2-5; TRBD2 agrees at 7 bases. Per germline, CDR1 GTSNPN and CDR2 SVGIG (reference sequence). After removal of 0 bases from V and 11 bases from J, the junction contained 15 bases not matched to a gene. CDR3 size: 15 residues. This chain's CDR3 is CAWSVRLGALRGQYF. The CDR3 nucleotides read TGTGCCTGGAGTGTTAGACTAGGGGCGTTGCGGGGGCAGTACTTC.

The chain carries TRBV7-8 and TRBJ1-5; D may be TRBD1 (5 bases). CDR1 and CDR2 (germline): SGHVS, FQNEAQ. This CDR3 comprises 14 residues. V was clipped by 0 bases and J by 6 bases, with 9 bases between them. This chain's CDR3 is CASSLATDGQPQHF. CDR3 nucleotides: TGTGCCAGCAGCTTAGCGACAGACGGTCAGCCCCAGCATTTT. The full variable domain, its missing parts supplied by reference TRBV7-8 and TRBJ1-5, is GAGVSQSPRYKVAKRGQDVALRCDPISGHVSLFWYQQALGQGPEFLTYFQNEAQLDKSGLPSDRFFAERPEGSVSTLKIQRTQQEDSAVYLCASSLATDGQPQHFGDGTRLSIL.

This chain uses TRBV2 with TRBJ2-1; 8 nucleotides match TRBD2. The CDR3 contains 15 residues. Trimming removed 6 bases from V and 0 bases from J; junction bases left unmatched: 4. The germline V gene encodes CDR1 SNHLY and CDR2 FYNNEI. CDR3: CASSRGTSSYNEQFF. The DNA for the CDR3 is TGTGCCAGCAGCCGAGGGACTAGCTCCTACAATGAGCAGTTCTTC.

The chain employs TRBV2 and TRBJ2-3; D call uncertain. This CDR3 is 12 amino acids long. Germline values: CDR1 SNHLY, CDR2 FYNNEI. Trimming removed 5 bases from V and 9 bases from J, with 12 bases in between. This CDR3 reads CASSKELLTQYF. In DNA form, the CDR3 reads TGTGCCAGCAGTAAGGAGCTACTCACGCAGTATTTT.

The chain is built from TRBV24-1 and TRBJ2-3, with D perhaps matching TRBD2 (6 bases). The CDR3 length is 15 residues. The germline V and J ends were trimmed by 2 bases and 2 bases, with 10 bases remaining between them. Germline CDR1 is KGHDR and CDR2 is SFDVKD. In DNA, the CDR3 is TGTGCCACCAGTGATTCGGGACTTCCCACAGATACGCAGTATTTT. Encoded protein: CATSDSGLPTDTQYF.

The rearrangement joins TRBV7-2 to TRBJ2-7; 9 nucleotides line up with TRBD2. The CDR3 covers 15 residues. CDR1 is SGHTA and CDR2 is FQGNSA in the germline V gene. V was pared by 5 bases and J by 2 bases, with 7 bases of the junction left unmatched. CDR3 coding DNA: TGTGCCAGCAGCGAAAGCGGGAGGTTCACCTACGAGCAGTACTTC. Its translation is CASSESGRFTYEQYF. Combining the CDR3 with reference TRBV7-2 and TRBJ2-7 gives the whole variable domain GAGVSQSPSNKVTEKGKDVELRCDPISGHTALYWYRQSLGQGLEFLIYFQGNSAPDKSGLPSDRFSAERTGGSVSTLTIQRTQQEDSAVYLCASSESGRFTYEQYFGPGTRLTVT.

The rearrangement joins TRBV6-5 to TRBJ1-1; D perhaps matches TRBD1 (6 bases). Germline CDR1 and CDR2: MNHEY and SVGAGI. Trimming took off 5 bases at V and 5 bases at J, with 15 bases between the two ends. The length of the CDR3 is 14 residues. CDR3 residues: CASSTTGIGTEAFF. CDR3 nucleotide sequence: TGTGCCAGCAGTACAACAGGGATCGGGACTGAAGCTTTCTTT.

The genes are TRBV5-1 and TRBJ2-5; 7 positions agree with TRBD1. CDR1 SGHRS and CDR2 YFSETQ come from the germline V gene. The CDR3 extends over 13 amino acids. J lost 3 bases, V lost 4 bases, and 3 bases had no gene match. The CDR3 loop reads CASSNQGEETQYF. CDR3 DNA: TGCGCCAGCAGCAACCAGGGGGAAGAGACCCAGTACTTC.